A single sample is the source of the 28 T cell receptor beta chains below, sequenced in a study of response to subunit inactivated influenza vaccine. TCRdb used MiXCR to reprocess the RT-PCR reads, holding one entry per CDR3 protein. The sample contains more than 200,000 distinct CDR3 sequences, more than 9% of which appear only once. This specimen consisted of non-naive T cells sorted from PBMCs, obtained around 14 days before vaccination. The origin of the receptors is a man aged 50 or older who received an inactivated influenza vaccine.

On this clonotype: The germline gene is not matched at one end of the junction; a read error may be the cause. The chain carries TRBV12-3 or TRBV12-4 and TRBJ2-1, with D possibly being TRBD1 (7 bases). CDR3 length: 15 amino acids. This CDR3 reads CASSTRGRWDNELFF. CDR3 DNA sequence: TGTGCCAGCAGTACCAGGGGGAGGTGGGACAATGAGCTGTTCTTC.

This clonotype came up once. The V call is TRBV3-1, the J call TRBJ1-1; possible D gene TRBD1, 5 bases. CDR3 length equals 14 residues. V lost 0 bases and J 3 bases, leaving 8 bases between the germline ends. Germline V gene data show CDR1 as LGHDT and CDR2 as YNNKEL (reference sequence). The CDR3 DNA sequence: TGTGCCAGCAGCCAAGAAGGGACGGACACTGAAGCTTTCTTT. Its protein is CASSQEGTDTEAFF.

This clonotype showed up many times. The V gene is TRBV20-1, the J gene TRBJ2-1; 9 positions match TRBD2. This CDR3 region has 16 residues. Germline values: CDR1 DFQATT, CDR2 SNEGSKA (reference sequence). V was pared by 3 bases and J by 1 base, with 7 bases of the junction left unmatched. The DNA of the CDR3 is TGCAGTGCTAGTGGCGGGGGGGCCGGTTCCTACAATGAGCAGTTCTTC. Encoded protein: CSASGGGAGSYNEQFF.

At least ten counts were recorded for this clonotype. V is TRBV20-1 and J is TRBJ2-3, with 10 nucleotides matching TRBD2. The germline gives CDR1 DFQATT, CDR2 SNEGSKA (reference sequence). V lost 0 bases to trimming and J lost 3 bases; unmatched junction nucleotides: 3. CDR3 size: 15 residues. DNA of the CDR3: TGCAGTGCTAGAGATCCTAGCGGGGGAACAGATACGCAGTATTTT. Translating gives CSARDPSGGTDTQYF.

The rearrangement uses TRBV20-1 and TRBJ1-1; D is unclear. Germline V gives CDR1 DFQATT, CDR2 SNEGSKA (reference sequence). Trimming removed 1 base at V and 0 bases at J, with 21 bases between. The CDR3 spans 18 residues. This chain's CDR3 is CSARAFSAGPVMNTEAFF. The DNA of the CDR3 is TGCAGTGCTAGAGCCTTCTCGGCAGGACCCGTCATGAACACTGAAGCTTTCTTT.

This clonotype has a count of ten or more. CDR3 residues: CASSQGPSGNTDTQYF. The CDR3 DNA sequence: TGCGCCAGCAGCCAGGGTCCTAGCGGGAACACAGATACGCAGTATTTT. This chain uses TRBV4-3 with TRBJ2-3, with TRBD2 matching over 9 bases. Germline V gene data show CDR1 as LGHNA and CDR2 as YSLEER. The CDR3 covers 16 residues. V shed 3 bases and J 2 bases; nucleotides not matched to a gene: 6.

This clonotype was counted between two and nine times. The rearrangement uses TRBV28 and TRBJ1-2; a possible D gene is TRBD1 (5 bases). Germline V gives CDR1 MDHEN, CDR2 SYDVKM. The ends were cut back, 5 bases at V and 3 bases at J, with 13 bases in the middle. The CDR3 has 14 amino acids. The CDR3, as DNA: TGTGCCAGCAGTCCACCCCGGGGGGACTATGGCTACACCTTC. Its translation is CASSPPRGDYGYTF.

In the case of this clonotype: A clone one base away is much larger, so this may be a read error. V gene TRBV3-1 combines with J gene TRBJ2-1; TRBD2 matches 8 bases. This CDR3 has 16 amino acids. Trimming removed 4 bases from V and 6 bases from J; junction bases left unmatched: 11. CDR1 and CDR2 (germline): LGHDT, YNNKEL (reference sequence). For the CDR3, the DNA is TGTGCCAGCAGCCGGAGCGCGGGGGGAGGCGGCAATGAGCAGTTCTTC. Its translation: CASSRSAGGGGNEQFF.

The CDR3 here is CASSDRGAVEPEQFF. The CDR3 coding sequence is TGTGCCAGCAGCGATAGGGGCGCGGTGGAGCCTGAGCAGTTCTTC. This chain connects TRBV7-9 to TRBJ2-1; tentative D call: TRBD1 (5 bases). CDR3 length equals 15 residues. Germline-derived CDR1 and CDR2 are SEHNR and FQNEAQ (reference sequence). Deletions cut 5 bases from V and 9 bases from J, with 20 bases between.

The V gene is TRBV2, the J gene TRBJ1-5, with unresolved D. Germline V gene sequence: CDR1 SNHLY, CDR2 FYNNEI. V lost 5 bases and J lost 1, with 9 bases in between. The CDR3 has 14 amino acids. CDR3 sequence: CASSSEFSNQPQHF. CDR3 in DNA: TGTGCCAGCAGTTCAGAGTTCAGCAATCAGCCCCAGCATTTT. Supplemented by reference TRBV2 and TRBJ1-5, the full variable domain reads EPEVTQTPSHQVTQMGQEVILRCVPISNHLYFYWYRQILGQKVEFLVSFYNNEISEKSEIFDDQFSVERPDGSNFTLKIRSTKLEDSAMYFCASSSEFSNQPQHFGDGTRLSIL.

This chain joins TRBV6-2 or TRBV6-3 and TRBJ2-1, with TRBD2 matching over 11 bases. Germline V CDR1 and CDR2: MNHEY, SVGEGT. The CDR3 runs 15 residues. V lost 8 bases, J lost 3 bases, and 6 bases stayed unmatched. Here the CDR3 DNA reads TGTGCCAGCGCACTAGCGGGGGTTATCTACAATGAGCAGTTCTTC. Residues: CASALAGVIYNEQFF.

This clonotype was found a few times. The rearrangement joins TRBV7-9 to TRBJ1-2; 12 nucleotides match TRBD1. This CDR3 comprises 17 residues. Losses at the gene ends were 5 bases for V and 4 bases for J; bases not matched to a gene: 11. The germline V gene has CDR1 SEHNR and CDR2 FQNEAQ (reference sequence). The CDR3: CASSTGTGGLPGYGYTF. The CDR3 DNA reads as TGTGCCAGCAGCACCGGGACAGGGGGCCTGCCGGGCTATGGCTACACCTTC. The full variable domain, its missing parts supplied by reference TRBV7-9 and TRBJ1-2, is DTGVSQNPRHKITKRGQNVTFRCDPISEHNRLYWYRQTLGQGPEFLTYFQNEAQLEKSRLLSDRFSAERPKGSFSTLEIQRTEQGDSAMYLCASSTGTGGLPGYGYTFGSGTRLTVV.

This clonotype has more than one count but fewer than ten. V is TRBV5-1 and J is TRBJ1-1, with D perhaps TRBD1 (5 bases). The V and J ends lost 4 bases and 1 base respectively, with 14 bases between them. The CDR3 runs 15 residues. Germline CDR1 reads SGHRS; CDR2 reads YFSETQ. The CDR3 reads CASSQGESSNTEAFF. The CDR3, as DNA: TGCGCCAGCAGCCAAGGGGAGAGCTCGAACACTGAAGCTTTCTTT.

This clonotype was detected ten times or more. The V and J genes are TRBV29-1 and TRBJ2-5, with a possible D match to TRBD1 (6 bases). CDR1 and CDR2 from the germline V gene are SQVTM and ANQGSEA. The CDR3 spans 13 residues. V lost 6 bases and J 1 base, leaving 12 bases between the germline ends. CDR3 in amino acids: CSVVRTVQETQYF. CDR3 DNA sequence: TGCAGCGTCGTACGGACAGTCCAAGAGACCCAGTACTTC.

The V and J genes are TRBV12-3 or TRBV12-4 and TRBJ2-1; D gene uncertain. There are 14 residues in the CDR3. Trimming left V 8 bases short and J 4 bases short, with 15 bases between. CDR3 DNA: TGTGCCAGCGATCCCGACGGAGATTACAATGAGCAGTTCTTC. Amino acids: CASDPDGDYNEQFF.

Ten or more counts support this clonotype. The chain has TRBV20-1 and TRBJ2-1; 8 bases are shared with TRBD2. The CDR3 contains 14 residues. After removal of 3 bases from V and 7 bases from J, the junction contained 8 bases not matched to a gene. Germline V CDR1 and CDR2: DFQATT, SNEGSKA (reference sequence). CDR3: CSASGRAIGNEQFF. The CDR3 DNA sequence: TGCAGTGCTAGCGGGAGGGCCATAGGAAATGAGCAGTTCTTC.

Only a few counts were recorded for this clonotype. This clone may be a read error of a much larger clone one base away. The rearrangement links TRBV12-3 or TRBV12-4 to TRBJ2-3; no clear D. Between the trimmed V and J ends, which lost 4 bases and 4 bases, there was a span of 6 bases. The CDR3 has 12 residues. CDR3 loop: CASSSNADTQYF. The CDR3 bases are TGTGCCAGCAGTTCAAACGCAGATACGCAGTATTTT.

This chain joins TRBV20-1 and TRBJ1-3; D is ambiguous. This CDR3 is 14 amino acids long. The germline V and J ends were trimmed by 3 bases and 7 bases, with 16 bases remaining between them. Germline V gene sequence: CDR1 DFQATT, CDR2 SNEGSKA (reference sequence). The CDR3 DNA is TGCAGTGCTAGGTTCCAGGACGGGTTCAACACCATATATTTT. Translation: CSARFQDGFNTIYF.

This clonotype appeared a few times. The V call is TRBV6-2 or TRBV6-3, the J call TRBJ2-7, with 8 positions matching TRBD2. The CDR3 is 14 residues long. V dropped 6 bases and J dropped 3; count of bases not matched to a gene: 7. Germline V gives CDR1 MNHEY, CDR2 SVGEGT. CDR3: CASSGGGIFYEQYF. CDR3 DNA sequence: TGTGCCAGCAGCGGCGGGGGGATTTTCTACGAGCAGTACTTC.

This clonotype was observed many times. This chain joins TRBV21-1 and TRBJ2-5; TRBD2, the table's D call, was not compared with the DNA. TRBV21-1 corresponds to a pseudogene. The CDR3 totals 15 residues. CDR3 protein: CARGTSGSPQETQYF. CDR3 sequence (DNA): TGTGCCAGGGGGACTAGCGGGAGCCCCCAAGAGACCCAGTACTTC.

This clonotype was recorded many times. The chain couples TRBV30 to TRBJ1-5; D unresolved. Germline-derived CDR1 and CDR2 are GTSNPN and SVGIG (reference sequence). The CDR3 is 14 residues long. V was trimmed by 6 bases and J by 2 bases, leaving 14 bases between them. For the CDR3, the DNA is TGTGCCTGCTCGGCGGGTAGCGGCAATCAGCCCCAGCATTTT. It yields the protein CACSAGSGNQPQHF.

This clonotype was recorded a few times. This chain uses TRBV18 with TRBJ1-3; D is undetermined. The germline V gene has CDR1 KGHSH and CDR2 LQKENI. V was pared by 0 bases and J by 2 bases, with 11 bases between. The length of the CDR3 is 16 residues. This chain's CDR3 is CASSPPGVRTGNTIYF. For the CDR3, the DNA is TGTGCCAGCTCACCACCGGGAGTCAGGACTGGAAACACCATATATTTT. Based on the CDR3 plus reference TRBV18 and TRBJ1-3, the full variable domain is NAGVMQNPRHLVRRRGQEARLRCSPMKGHSHVYWYRQLPEEGLKFMVYLQKENIIDESGMPKERFSAEFPKEGPSILRIQQVVRGDSAAYFCASSPPGVRTGNTIYFGEGSWLTVV.

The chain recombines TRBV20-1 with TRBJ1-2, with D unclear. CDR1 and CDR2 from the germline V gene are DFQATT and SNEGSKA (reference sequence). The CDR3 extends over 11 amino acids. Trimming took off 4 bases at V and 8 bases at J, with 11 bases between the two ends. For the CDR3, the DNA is TGCAGTGCTAAACCCCTCGCCGGCTACACCTTC. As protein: CSAKPLAGYTF.

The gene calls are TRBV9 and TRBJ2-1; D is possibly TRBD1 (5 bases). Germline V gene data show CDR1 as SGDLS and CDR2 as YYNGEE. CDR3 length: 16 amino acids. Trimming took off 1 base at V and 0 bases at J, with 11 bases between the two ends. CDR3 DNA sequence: TGTGCCAGCAGCGTATCTTCCGACAGCTCCTACAATGAGCAGTTCTTC. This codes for CASSVSSDSSYNEQFF.

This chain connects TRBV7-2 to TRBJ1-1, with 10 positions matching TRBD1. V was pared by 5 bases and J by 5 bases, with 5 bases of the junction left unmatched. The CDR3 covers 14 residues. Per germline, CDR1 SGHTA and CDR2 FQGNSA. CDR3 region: CASSRQGAKTEAFF. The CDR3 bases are TGTGCCAGCAGCCGACAGGGGGCAAAGACTGAAGCTTTCTTT.

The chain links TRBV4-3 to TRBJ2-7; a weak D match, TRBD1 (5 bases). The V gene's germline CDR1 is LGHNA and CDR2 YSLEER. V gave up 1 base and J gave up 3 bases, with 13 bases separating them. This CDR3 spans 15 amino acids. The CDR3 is CASSQVVWGGYEQYF. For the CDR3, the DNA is TGCGCCAGCAGCCAAGTAGTTTGGGGCGGCTACGAGCAGTACTTC.

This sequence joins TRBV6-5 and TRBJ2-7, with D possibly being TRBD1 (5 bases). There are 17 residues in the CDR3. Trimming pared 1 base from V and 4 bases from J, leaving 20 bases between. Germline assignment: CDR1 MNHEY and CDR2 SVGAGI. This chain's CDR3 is CASSYLSRTAGPYEQYF. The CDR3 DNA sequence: TGTGCCAGCAGTTACTTGTCAAGGACCGCAGGGCCATACGAGCAGTACTTC.

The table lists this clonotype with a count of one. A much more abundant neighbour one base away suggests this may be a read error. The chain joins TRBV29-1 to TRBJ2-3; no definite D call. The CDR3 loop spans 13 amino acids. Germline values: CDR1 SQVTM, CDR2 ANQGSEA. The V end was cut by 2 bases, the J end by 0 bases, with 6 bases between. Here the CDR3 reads CSVETDSTDTQYF. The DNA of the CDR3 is TGCAGCGTTGAAACGGATAGCACAGATACGCAGTATTTT.